The rows below give T cell receptor beta chains drawn from one sample of a study of blood T cells in healthy people across ages. TCRdb redid the calling of the 5' RACE reads with MiXCR, one entry per CDR3 protein. In the table there are fewer than 2 million distinct CDR3 sequences, approximately 40% of which are singletons. Sequences were obtained from blood. Receptors were obtained from a human donor in good health. Both conserved end residues are part of each CDR3. D genes are given only for firm matches. Where a row states a size, it is once, few, many or the class of an expanded clone; other rows omit it.

>TRBV11-2|once|TRBJ1-3|TRBD1
CASSLVGIGDSGNTIYF
TGTGCCAGCAGCTTAGTAGGCATCGGGGACAGTGGAAACACCATATATTTT
>TRBV7-2|many|TRBJ2-5|TRBD1
CASSLRGGLVETQYF
TGTGCCAGCAGCTTAAGAGGGGGCCTCGTAGAGACCCAGTACTTC
>TRBV24-1|NA|TRBJ2-3|TRBD1
CATSDLRQGPDTQYF
TGTGCCACCAGTGATTTGCGACAGGGCCCAGATACGCAGTATTTT
>TRBV20-1|NA|TRBJ2-3|TRBD2
CSAADRGASGGVDTQYF
TGCAGTGCCGCGGACAGGGGGGCTAGCGGGGGGGTGGATACGCAGTATTTT
>TRBV6-6|NA|TRBJ2-1|NA
CASSKASYNEQFF
TGTGCCAGCAGTAAGGCATCCTACAATGAGCAGTTCTTC
>TRBV29-1|NA|TRBJ1-4|TRBD1
CGVATAGTANEKLFF
TGCGGCGTCGCTACCGCCGGGACAGCGAATGAAAAACTGTTTTTT
>TRBV19|NA|TRBJ2-1|TRBD2
CASSINKRGVMNEQFF
TGTGCCAGTAGTATTAACAAGCGGGGGGTTATGAATGAGCAGTTCTTC
>TRBV6-2/TRBV6-3|NA|TRBJ1-2|NA
CAIGGIYGYTF
TGTGCCATCGGCGGTATCTATGGCTACACCTTC
>TRBV2|NA|TRBJ1-1|NA
CASSGGLELGAFF
TGTGCCAGCAGTGGGGGACTAGAACTGGGAGCTTTCTTT
>TRBV7-9|NA|TRBJ2-1|TRBD2
CASSWGLAGNEQFF
TGTGCCAGCAGCTGGGGACTAGCGGGCAATGAGCAGTTCTTC
>TRBV28|NA|TRBJ1-2|TRBD1
CASTQGALVNYGYTF
TGTGCCAGCACACAGGGGGCTCTCGTTAACTATGGCTACACCTTC
>TRBV7-2|few|TRBJ1-2|NA
CASTPQTGSRGYTF
TGTGCCAGCACCCCTCAAACAGGGAGTCGTGGCTACACCTTC
>TRBV2|NA|TRBJ2-7|NA
CASRTYSKVGYEQYF
TGTGCCAGCAGGACTTACAGTAAGGTGGGCTACGAGCAGTACTTC
>TRBV20-1|NA|TRBJ2-3|TRBD2
CSALAGASMDTQYF
TGCAGTGCTTTAGCGGGGGCGTCCATGGATACGCAGTATTTT
>TRBV5-1|few|TRBJ2-6|NA
CASSLLQRARSGANVLTF
TGCGCCAGCAGCTTATTACAGCGAGCACGCTCTGGGGCCAACGTCCTGACTTTC
>TRBV6-1|NA|TRBJ1-3|NA
CASSEQGAGNTIYF
TGTGCCAGCAGTGAACAGGGAGCCGGAAACACCATATATTTT
>TRBV28|NA|TRBJ2-1|NA
CASSRGFSLSEQFF
TGTGCCAGCAGTCGAGGTTTTTCGTTAAGTGAGCAGTTCTTC
>TRBV20-1|NA|TRBJ2-1|NA
CSAMTGAPTYNEQFF
TGCAGTGCTATGACGGGGGCCCCTACTTACAATGAGCAGTTCTTC
>TRBV5-1|NA|TRBJ2-5|TRBD2
CASRTSVRQTQYF
TGCGCCAGCAGGACTAGCGTTCGTCAGACCCAGTACTTC
>TRBV20-1|few|TRBJ2-6|NA
CSATQAGANVLTF
TGCAGTGCCACCCAGGCTGGGGCCAACGTCCTGACTTTC
>TRBV7-2|few|TRBJ2-7|TRBD1
CASSLVPTGGEQYF
TGTGCCAGCAGCTTAGTCCCTACAGGGGGCGAGCAGTACTTC
>TRBV27|NA|TRBJ1-1|TRBD1
CASSPQGATPNTEAFF
TGTGCCAGCTCCCCTCAGGGGGCCACTCCGAACACTGAAGCTTTCTTT
>TRBV20-1|NA|TRBJ1-5|TRBD1
CSAKGQINQPQHF
TGCAGTGCTAAGGGACAGATCAATCAGCCCCAGCATTTT
>TRBV20-1|few|TRBJ2-5|NA
CSAAQQGQTQYF
TGCAGTGCTGCCCAACAGGGCCAGACCCAGTACTTC
>TRBV24-1|NA|TRBJ1-1|TRBD1
CATRREGAAEAFF
TGTGCCACCCGGAGAGAGGGGGCAGCTGAAGCTTTCTTT
>TRBV7-9|NA|TRBJ1-2|NA
CASSPRAGRLYGYTF
TGTGCCAGCAGCCCCCGGGCAGGGAGACTTTATGGCTACACCTTC
>TRBV6-2/TRBV6-3|NA|TRBJ2-1|TRBD1
CASSLGTGVYNVQFF
TGTGCCAGCAGCCTCGGGACAGGGGTCTACAATGTGCAGTTCTTC
>TRBV5-1|NA|TRBJ2-3|TRBD2
CASSLIGRGLADTQYF
TGCGCCAGCAGCTTGATAGGTCGGGGACTAGCAGATACGCAGTATTTT
>TRBV29-1|NA|TRBJ1-3|NA
CSVAGDTIYF
TGCAGCGTTGCCGGGGACACCATATATTTT
>TRBV7-2|NA|TRBJ1-5|TRBD1
CASSPGTGSLSNQPQHF
TGTGCCAGCAGCCCAGGGACAGGCTCCTTGTCCAATCAGCCCCAGCATTTT
>TRBV3-1|NA|TRBJ2-6|TRBD1
CASSQDRVGNVLTF
TGTGCCAGCAGCCAGGACAGGGTGGGCAACGTCCTGACTTTC
>TRBV19|NA|TRBJ2-5|NA
CASSPGVGQETQYF
TGCGCCAGTAGTCCCGGGGTGGGCCAAGAGACCCAGTACTTC
>TRBV7-2|NA|TRBJ1-2|NA
CASSSRRDHGYTF
TGTGCCAGCAGCTCCCGTAGGGATCATGGCTACACCTTC
>TRBV4-3|NA|TRBJ1-2|TRBD1
CASSHNTQGVYTF
TGCGCCAGCAGCCATAACACACAGGGGGTCTACACCTTC
>TRBV21-1|NA|TRBJ1-1|NA
CASSKMEIHTGAFF
TGTGCCAGCAGCAAAATGGAGATACACACTGGAGCTTTCTTT
>TRBV28|NA|TRBJ1-1|NA
CASSLLQVLDREAFF
TGTGCCAGCAGTTTATTACAGGTTTTGGACCGTGAAGCTTTCTTT
>TRBV20-1|NA|TRBJ1-2|NA
CSADAIRGYGYTF
TGCAGTGCTGATGCCATCAGGGGCTATGGCTACACCTTC
>TRBV7-9|NA|TRBJ1-2|TRBD1
CASSSDRGRVKGGYTF
TGTGCCAGCAGCTCCGACAGGGGGCGCGTTAAGGGTGGCTACACCTTC
>TRBV7-6|few|TRBJ2-7|TRBD1
CASSPPGTGMHEQYF
TGTGCCAGCAGCCCCCCCGGGACAGGGATGCACGAGCAGTACTTC
>TRBV6-6|few|TRBJ1-2|NA
CASTYRVVDYGYTF
TGTGCCAGCACCTACCGGGTAGTGGACTATGGCTACACCTTC
>TRBV29-1|NA|TRBJ2-5|NA
CSVEDRDGQETQYF
TGCAGCGTTGAAGATCGGGATGGGCAAGAGACCCAGTACTTC
>TRBV4-2|NA|TRBJ2-7|NA
CASSHSWAGMGDEQYF
TGTGCCAGCAGCCACTCATGGGCAGGGATGGGCGACGAGCAGTACTTC
>TRBV4-1|NA|TRBJ2-2|NA
CASSQNTGNTGELFF
TGCGCCAGCAGCCAGAATACAGGGAACACCGGGGAGCTGTTTTTT
>TRBV6-5|NA|TRBJ2-5|NA
CASGRGRETQYF
TGTGCCAGCGGAAGGGGAAGGGAGACCCAGTACTTC
>TRBV6-4|few|TRBJ2-7|TRBD1
CASSDCPRICCDDRGLFYEQYF
TGTGCCAGCAGTGACTGTCCACGAATCTGCTGCGACGACAGGGGGCTATTCTACGAGCAGTACTTC
>TRBV20-1|NA|TRBJ2-3|TRBD2
CSARDPTGFSGVISDTQYF
TGCAGTGCTAGAGACCCTACCGGATTTAGCGGGGTAATTTCAGATACGCAGTATTTT
>TRBV6-5|NA|TRBJ2-7|TRBD2
CASSYLAGGTYEQYF
TGTGCCAGCAGTTACCTAGCGGGGGGTACCTACGAGCAGTACTTC
>TRBV7-2|NA|TRBJ2-1|TRBD2
CASSLMSGIYNEQFF
TGTGCCAGCAGCTTAATGAGCGGGATCTACAATGAGCAGTTCTTC
>TRBV10-3|NA|TRBJ2-3|NA
CAISEKGFADTQYF
TGTGCCATCAGTGAAAAGGGTTTTGCAGATACGCAGTATTTT
>TRBV5-4|NA|TRBJ1-2|NA
CASSLSAAGHYGYTF
TGTGCCAGCAGCTTGAGCGCGGCAGGGCATTATGGCTACACCTTC
>TRBV6-2/TRBV6-3|few|TRBJ1-2|NA
CASSPRSRYGYTF
TGTGCCAGCAGCCCCCGCAGCCGCTATGGCTACACCTTC
>TRBV7-3|few|TRBJ2-3|TRBD1
CASSFGQGDTQYF
TGTGCCAGCAGCTTTGGACAGGGAGATACGCAGTATTTT
>TRBV13|NA|TRBJ2-1|NA
CASSSDAFNEQFF
TGTGCCAGCAGCTCAGACGCTTTCAATGAGCAGTTCTTC
>TRBV12-3/TRBV12-4|NA|TRBJ2-1|NA
CASSPEAGPPYNEQFF
TGTGCCAGCAGCCCAGAGGCGGGACCCCCCTACAATGAGCAGTTCTTC
>TRBV6-5|few|TRBJ1-1|NA
CASSYSNGRREAFF
TGTGCCAGCAGTTACTCGAACGGTCGCCGGGAAGCTTTCTTT
>TRBV7-8|NA|TRBJ1-5|NA
CASSFQDTNQPQHF
TGTGCCAGCAGCTTTCAGGACACCAATCAGCCCCAGCATTTT
>TRBV6-2/TRBV6-3|few|TRBJ2-1|NA
CASSPMGLSSYNEQFF
TGTGCCAGCAGTCCCATGGGGCTGAGCTCCTACAATGAGCAGTTCTTC